The next 23 T cell receptor beta chains were all read from a single sample in a study of CD8 T cells in ankylosing spondylitis. TCRdb re-analysed the 5' RACE reads in MiXCR, keeping a single row per CDR3 protein. In the table there are about 150,000 distinct CDR3 sequences, roughly 31% of which are singletons. The sample was synovial fluid, either unsorted or a sorted T cell fraction (not recorded which). The receptor source for this set is a male donor with ankylosing spondylitis.

The chain is built from TRBV20-1 and TRBJ1-3; maybe TRBD1 (6 bases). The CDR3 length is 14 residues. Trimming took 3 bases from V and 3 from J, leaving 12 bases between them. The germline V gene encodes CDR1 DFQATT and CDR2 SNEGSKA (reference sequence). CDR3 DNA sequence: TGCAGTGCTAGCCGGGGGGCGGTTGGAAACACCATATATTTT. This translates into CSASRGAVGNTIYF.

Only a few counts were recorded for this clonotype. The V and J genes are TRBV5-1 and TRBJ1-2; 7 positions match TRBD1. The CDR3 is made up of 15 amino acids. V gave up 0 bases and J gave up 8 bases; unmatched junction bases: 10. Germline V gene lookup returns CDR1 SGHRS and CDR2 YFSETQ. The CDR3 region is CASSLGQGGGNGYTF. CDR3 DNA sequence: TGCGCCAGCAGCTTGGGGCAGGGGGGCGGGAACGGCTACACCTTC.

This clonotype has just a few counts. The rearrangement links TRBV12-3 or TRBV12-4 to TRBJ1-3, with TRBD1 as a possible D gene (5 bases). The CDR3 extends over 15 amino acids. Deletions cut 6 bases from V and 0 bases from J, with 12 bases between. In DNA form, the CDR3 reads TGTGCCAGCAGCGGACGGGGCCTCTCTGGAAACACCATATATTTT. Translated, it gives CASSGRGLSGNTIYF.

The rearrangement uses TRBV3-1 and TRBJ2-2; 14 nucleotides match TRBD2. J gave up 9 bases and V 5 bases, and 11 bases lay outside the gene matches. CDR3 length: 17 amino acids. Germline-derived CDR1 and CDR2 are LGHDT and YNNKEL (reference sequence). CDR3 amino acids: CASSEPGLAGGLRELFF. The DNA for the CDR3 is TGTGCCAGCAGCGAGCCCGGACTAGCGGGGGGCTTGCGGGAGCTGTTTTTT.

The J gene is TRBJ1-2, the V gene TRBV6-5; D might be TRBD1 (5 bases). There are 15 residues in the CDR3. Germline lookup yields CDR1 MNHEY and CDR2 SVGAGI. Trimming removed 2 bases from V and 4 bases from J, with 14 bases in between. Here the CDR3 reads CASSYPGTASYGYTF. The DNA of the CDR3 is TGTGCCAGCAGTTACCCCGGGACTGCCTCCTATGGCTACACCTTC.

The rearrangement joins TRBV6-5 to TRBJ1-1; possible D gene TRBD1, 6 bases. The CDR3 runs 15 residues. In germline, CDR1 is MNHEY, CDR2 SVGAGI. V was cut by 8 bases and J by 5 bases, with 21 bases left in between. CDR3 sequence: CASVITPGVVTEAFF. CDR3 coding DNA: TGTGCCAGCGTTATTACTCCAGGGGTCGTGACTGAAGCTTTCTTT.

This clonotype turned up a few times. The J gene is TRBJ2-3, the V gene TRBV28, with D unresolved. Germline V gives CDR1 MDHEN, CDR2 SYDVKM. Trimming left V 3 bases short and J 1 base short, with 8 bases between. The CDR3 contains 14 residues. The CDR3 spells CASSLPERTDTQYF. DNA for the CDR3: TGTGCCAGCAGTTTGCCTGAGCGCACAGATACGCAGTATTTT. Based on the CDR3 plus reference TRBV28 and TRBJ2-3, the full variable domain is DVKVTQSSRYLVKRTGEKVFLECVQDMDHENMFWYRQDPGLGLRLIYFSYDVKMKEKGDIPEGYSVSREKKERFSLILESASTNQTSMYLCASSLPERTDTQYFGPGTRLTVL.

The rearrangement links TRBV7-9 to TRBJ2-1, with D hard to call. Trimming shortened V by 4 bases and J by 7 bases, and 8 bases separated the two germline ends. CDR1 and CDR2 from the germline V gene are SEHNR and FQNEAQ (reference sequence). This CDR3 is built from 12 residues. In nucleotides, the CDR3 is TGTGCCAGCAGCTCTAGACTTAATGAGCAGTTCTTC. This sequence encodes CASSSRLNEQFF.

This clonotype occurred many times. The chain couples TRBV20-1 to TRBJ1-1; D is uncertain. Germline V gene lookup returns CDR1 DFQATT and CDR2 SNEGSKA (reference sequence). V gave up 0 bases and J gave up 3 bases, with 8 bases separating them. The CDR3 length is 13 residues. In nucleotides, the CDR3 is TGCAGTGCTAGAGAGGTTCAGGACACTGAAGCTTTCTTT. This gives the protein CSAREVQDTEAFF.

This clonotype was counted between two and nine times. This rearrangement joins TRBV10-3 to TRBJ1-5, with TRBD1 identical over 8 bases. J was trimmed by 6 bases and V by 11 bases; bases with no gene match: 9. The CDR3 is made up of 13 amino acids. Germline V gene lookup returns CDR1 ENHRY and CDR2 SYGVKD. As DNA, the CDR3 is TGTGCCTCGTGGGCAGGGACAGGTCAGCCCCAGCATTTT. Amino acid sequence: CASWAGTGQPQHF.

The chain has TRBV20-1 and TRBJ2-5, with 10 positions matching TRBD2. The germline V gene has CDR1 DFQATT and CDR2 SNEGSKA (reference sequence). The CDR3 has 16 residues. V lost 0 bases to trimming and J lost 1 base; unmatched junction nucleotides: 5. Here the CDR3 reads CSARDPAGGPQETQYF. DNA of the CDR3: TGCAGTGCTAGAGACCCAGCGGGGGGGCCCCAAGAGACCCAGTACTTC.

This clonotype was seen at least ten times. This chain uses TRBV5-1 with TRBJ2-3; a possible D gene is TRBD1 (5 bases). CDR3 size: 13 residues. V was shortened by 4 bases and J by 2 bases, with 8 bases between the two germline ends. Germline CDR1 and CDR2: SGHRS and YFSETQ. CDR3 DNA sequence: TGCGCCAGCAGCAGACAGTCCACAGATACGCAGTATTTT. This gives the protein CASSRQSTDTQYF.

This chain connects TRBV7-3 to TRBJ2-3; the D is unclear. This CDR3 contains 15 residues. Per the germline V gene, CDR1 is SGHTA and CDR2 is FQGTGA. Trimming removed 3 bases from V and 0 bases from J, with 10 bases in between. This CDR3 is CASSFRTLSTDTQYF. In DNA form, the CDR3 reads TGTGCCAGCAGCTTTAGGACCTTGAGCACAGATACGCAGTATTTT.

This clonotype was seen a handful of times. The gene calls are TRBV27 and TRBJ2-3; D unclear. CDR3 length: 16 residues. Deletions cut 1 base from V and 0 bases from J, with 11 bases between. Germline V gene lookup returns CDR1 MNHEY and CDR2 SMNVEV (reference sequence). The CDR3 nucleotides are TGTGCCAGCAGTTTATTCCCCGTATCGAGCACAGATACGCAGTATTTT. Its translation is CASSLFPVSSTDTQYF.

V is TRBV27 and J is TRBJ2-1; TRBD1 aligns across 9 bases. Germline CDR1 MNHEY, CDR2 SMNVEV (reference sequence). The CDR3 is 17 amino acids. Trimming at V came to 8 bases and at J to 1 base, leaving 12 bases not matched to a gene. The CDR3 DNA reads TGTGCCAGCTCTGATACCGGGACAGGGAGGTCCTACAATGAGCAGTTCTTC. It translates to CASSDTGTGRSYNEQFF.

The chain employs TRBV12-3 or TRBV12-4 and TRBJ2-1; 9 nucleotides agree with TRBD2. Trimming removed 1 base from V and 6 bases from J; junction bases left unmatched: 4. This CDR3 contains 15 residues. The CDR3 region has the DNA TGTGCCAGCAGTTTAGGAGGCGGGAGGGTCAATGAGCAGTTCTTC. This sequence encodes CASSLGGGRVNEQFF.

This clonotype turned up a few times. The CDR3 loop is CSAGPGTDTQYF. CDR3 bases: TGCAGTGCCGGGCCTGGAACAGATACGCAGTATTTT. The chain has TRBV20-1 and TRBJ2-3; D not resolved. This CDR3 is built from 12 residues. The ends were cut back, 6 bases at V and 3 bases at J, with 10 bases in the middle. CDR1 DFQATT and CDR2 SNEGSKA come from the germline V gene (reference sequence).

The rearrangement uses TRBV7-9 and TRBJ1-1; TRBD1 matches 9 bases. The V gene end was trimmed by 5 bases and the J gene end by 7 bases; junction bases not matched to a gene: 14. Germline CDR1 is SEHNR and CDR2 is FQNEAQ (reference sequence). The CDR3 contains 16 residues. As DNA, the CDR3 is TGTGCCAGCAGCGCCCCGTTGCCGGGACAGGGTGTTGAAGCTTTCTTT. Protein: CASSAPLPGQGVEAFF. Complete variable domain (other parts from reference TRBV7-9 and TRBJ1-1): DTGVSQNPRHKITKRGQNVTFRCDPISEHNRLYWYRQTLGQGPEFLTYFQNEAQLEKSRLLSDRFSAERPKGSFSTLEIQRTEQGDSAMYLCASSAPLPGQGVEAFFGQGTRLTVV.

The chain is built from TRBV4-2 and TRBJ1-1; D uncertain. The CDR3 spans 15 residues. Germline V lookup: CDR1 LGHNA, CDR2 YNFKEQ. V lost 4 bases to trimming and J lost 0 bases, with 12 bases between them. Here the CDR3 DNA reads TGTGCCAGCAGCCCCCGATGGAGTTTGAACACTGAAGCTTTCTTT. As protein: CASSPRWSLNTEAFF.

This clonotype has a count of ten or more. As DNA, the CDR3 is TGTGCCAGCAGCTTAGAGGGAGGGGAGCAGTACTTC. As protein: CASSLEGGEQYF. This chain connects TRBV7-6 to TRBJ2-7, with TRBD2 identical over 7 bases. Germline V lookup: CDR1 SGHVS, CDR2 FNYEAQ. V trimming: 1 base; J trimming: 7 bases; junction bases outside the gene matches: 1. The CDR3 is 12 residues long.

This clonotype was detected many times. The CDR3: CASSYPQGGEQYF. In DNA, the CDR3 is TGTGCCAGCAGTTACCCACAGGGAGGCGAGCAGTACTTC. The V gene is TRBV6-6, the J gene TRBJ2-7; D is tentatively TRBD1 or TRBD2 (6 bases each). V lost 2 bases to trimming and J lost 6 bases, with 11 bases between them. Germline loops: CDR1 MNHNY, CDR2 SVGAGI (reference sequence). The CDR3 contains 13 residues.

This clonotype showed up just a few times. The chain recombines TRBV20-1 with TRBJ2-3, with a possible D match to TRBD1 (6 bases). Germline values: CDR1 DFQATT, CDR2 SNEGSKA (reference sequence). The germline V and J ends were trimmed by 5 bases and 4 bases, with 13 bases remaining between them. The CDR3 consists of 13 residues. CDR3 DNA: TGCAGTGCTGAACGCAGGGGATCAGATACGCAGTATTTT. Translated: CSAERRGSDTQYF.

V is TRBV5-5 and J is TRBJ2-3; the match to TRBD2 covers 10 bases. J was trimmed by 9 bases and V by 5 bases; bases with no gene match: 12. The CDR3 has 15 amino acids. Per germline, CDR1 SGHKS and CDR2 YYEKEE (reference sequence). CDR3 nucleotides: TGTGCCAGCAGTTCCTCCGCGGCTAGCGGGGGAACGCAGTATTTT. It translates to CASSSSAASGGTQYF.